This TCR beta chain was observed in a study of TIL therapy for anti-PD-1-resistant metastatic lung cancer. Study at large: Most patients had lung adenocarcinoma; a handful of tumors were EGFR-mutant, two ALK-rearranged; half smoked currently or formerly. General study results and limits: The cohort had more treatment-naive, never-smoker and oncogene-addicted patients than typical. Compared with baseline intratumoral T cells, expanded TIL cultures were more clonal and less diverse (around 5.9% vs 31%).

Trimming cost V 0 bases and J 5 bases; bases outside gene matches: 8. The length of the CDR3 is 17 residues. Germline V gene lookup returns CDR1 LGHNA and CDR2 YSLEER. Sequencing used immunoSEQ v3. The assay was immunoSEQ multiplex PCR, and TCRdb's table has in-frame clones only and misses some. The sample consists of under 7,000 clones, around 69% of them appearing once. As to this clone: Its antigen is unidentified.

The time point is: pre-treatment sample, taken before nivolumab and TIL therapy. The tumor samples were excised metastases, mostly pleural nodules or supraclavicular lymph nodes. Tumors were harvested before any PD-1/PD-L1 blockade. Sequencing used tumor tissue, obtained at baseline. This sequence originates from a person between 30 and 80 years old with non-small cell lung cancer. The chain joins TRBV4-3 to TRBJ2-3; 10 nucleotides match TRBD2. The DNA for the CDR3 is TGCGCCAGCAGCCAAGATACAGGGGCTAGCGGGAGAGATACGCAGTATTTT. It encodes CASSQDTGASGRDTQYF.